The rows below give T cell receptor beta chains drawn from one sample of a study of T cell clusters in autoimmune cytopenias. TCRdb reprocessed the multiplex PCR reads, with one entry per CDR3 protein and no DNA. The sample has 3,500 to 4,000 distinct CDR3 sequences; the top ten hold approximately 16%. The specimen was peripheral blood. The receptors come from a human donor with an autoimmune cytopenia or autoimmune hepatitis (not recorded which). The CDR3 runs from the conserved cysteine through the conserved F or W. A clone size is listed for some rows: how often the clone was seen (once, few, many), or a class if it is expanded.

medium-sized TRBJ1-1 TRBV11-1 CASSIRTRSITEAFF
medium-sized TRBJ1-1 TRBV10-3 CVVWPGAGEAFF
medium-sized TRBJ2-2 TRBV29-1 CSVEDDRWLGELFF
. TRBJ2-3 TRBV20-1 CSASLGRGADTQYF
medium-sized TRBJ1-2 TRBV6-5 CASSYSTSPNYGYTF
medium-sized TRBJ1-2 TRBV6-5 CASSYSTPLYGYTF
medium-sized TRBJ1-5 TRBV12-3/TRBV12-4 CASSLGPDRGNQPQHF
medium-sized TRBJ2-6 TRBV20-1 CSAREPGRPASGANVLTF
medium-sized TRBJ1-1 TRBV30 CAWDRDRGTEAFF
. TRBJ2-3 TRBV19 CASKLGNTDTQYF
. TRBJ1-5 TRBV20-1 CSARVGINQPQHF
. TRBJ2-7 TRBV20-1 CSARDLQGQNPYEQYF
. TRBJ1-1 TRBV5-5 CASSWGGLTEAFF
medium-sized TRBJ2-5 TRBV6-5 CASSGTSGGAGVVETQYF
medium-sized TRBJ1-5 TRBV30 CAWSPQYSWSGYSNQPQHF
. TRBJ2-2 TRBV19 CASRPTDRGQSLTNTGELFF
medium-sized TRBJ2-7 TRBV6-6 CASSRDRGNNEQYF
medium-sized TRBJ2-1 TRBV29-1 CSVEVGGGYNEQFF
. TRBJ2-3 TRBV6-5 CASRGQFTDTQYF
medium-sized TRBJ1-3 TRBV30 CAWSSRIPGNTIYF
. TRBJ1-2 TRBV6-5 CASSYSTARRYGYTF
large TRBJ2-1 TRBV29-1 CSVVMGLAFNEQFF
medium-sized TRBJ2-1 TRBV27 CASRETGTRLFF
medium-sized TRBJ2-5 TRBV6-5 CASSYAVGGAQYF
medium-sized TRBJ2-1 TRBV27 CASNLAGGHHEQFF
medium-sized TRBJ2-5 TRBV6-5 CASSYGTAMGETQYF
medium-sized TRBJ2-7 TRBV27 CASSFQPRSSYEQYF
medium-sized TRBJ2-3 TRBV19 CASSMTSEEEYF
medium-sized TRBJ2-2 TRBV5-1 CASSLVGPNTGELFF